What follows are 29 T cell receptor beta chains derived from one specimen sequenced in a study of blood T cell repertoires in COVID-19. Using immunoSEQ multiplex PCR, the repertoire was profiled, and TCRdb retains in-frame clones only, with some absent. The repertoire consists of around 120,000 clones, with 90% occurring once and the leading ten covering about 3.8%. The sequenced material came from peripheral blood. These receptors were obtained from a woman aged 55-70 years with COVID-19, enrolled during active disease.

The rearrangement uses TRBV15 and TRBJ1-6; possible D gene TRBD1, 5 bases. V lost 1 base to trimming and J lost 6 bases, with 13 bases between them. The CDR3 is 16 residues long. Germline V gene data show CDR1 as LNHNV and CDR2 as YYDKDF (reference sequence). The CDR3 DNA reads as TGTGCCACCAGCAGAGGCCGGGGGTTAGGTAATTCACCCCTCCACTTT. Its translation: CATSRGRGLGNSPLHF.

The CDR3 loop is CAISHSGTTSYEQYF. CDR3 in DNA: TGTGCCATCAGTCATTCAGGGACTACCTCCTACGAGCAGTACTTC. This chain connects TRBV10-3 to TRBJ2-7, with 7 bases aligning to TRBD2. Germline V gives CDR1 ENHRY, CDR2 SYGVKD. V gave up 5 bases and J gave up 0 bases; unmatched junction bases: 7. The CDR3 length is 15 residues.

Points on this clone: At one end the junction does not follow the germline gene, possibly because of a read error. For the CDR3, the DNA is TGTGCCAGTAGTTTAGAACCAGGGTTTAATTCACCCCTCCACTTT. It specifies CASSLEPGFNSPLHF. The chain recombines TRBV19 with TRBJ1-6, with a possible D match to TRBD1 (5 bases). Germline-derived CDR1 and CDR2 are LNHDA and SQIVND (reference sequence). This CDR3 region has 15 residues.

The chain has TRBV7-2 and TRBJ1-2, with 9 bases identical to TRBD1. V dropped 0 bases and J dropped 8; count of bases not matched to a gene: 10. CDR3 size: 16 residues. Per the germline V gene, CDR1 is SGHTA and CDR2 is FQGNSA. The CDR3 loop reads CASSLALLQGARGYTF. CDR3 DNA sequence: TGTGCCAGCAGCTTAGCTCTCCTACAGGGGGCACGGGGCTACACCTTC.

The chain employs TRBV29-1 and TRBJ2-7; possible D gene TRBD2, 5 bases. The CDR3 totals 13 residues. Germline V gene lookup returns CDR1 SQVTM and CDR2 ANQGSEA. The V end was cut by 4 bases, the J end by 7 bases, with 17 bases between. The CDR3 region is CSVADPQSGEQYF. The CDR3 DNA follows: TGCAGCGTTGCAGACCCTCAATCGGGAGAGCAGTACTTC.

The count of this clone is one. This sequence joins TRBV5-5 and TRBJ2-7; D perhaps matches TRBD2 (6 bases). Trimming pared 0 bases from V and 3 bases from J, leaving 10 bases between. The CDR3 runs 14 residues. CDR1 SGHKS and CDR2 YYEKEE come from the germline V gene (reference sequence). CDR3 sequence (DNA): TGTGCCAGCAGCTTGGCCGGGGGAGACTACGAGCAGTACTTC. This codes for CASSLAGGDYEQYF. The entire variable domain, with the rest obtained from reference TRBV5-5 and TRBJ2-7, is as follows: DAGVTQSPTHLIKTRGQQVTLRCSPISGHKSVSWYQQVLGQGPQFIFQYYEKEERGRGNFPDRFSARQFPNYSSELNVNALLLGDSALYLCASSLAGGDYEQYFGPGTRLTVT.

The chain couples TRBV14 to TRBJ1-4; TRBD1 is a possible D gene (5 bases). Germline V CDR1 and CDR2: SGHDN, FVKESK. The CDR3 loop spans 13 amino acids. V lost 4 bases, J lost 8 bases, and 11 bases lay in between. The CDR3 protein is CASSLRVREKLFF. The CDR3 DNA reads TGTGCCAGCAGCCTCAGGGTGCGAGAAAAACTGTTTTTT. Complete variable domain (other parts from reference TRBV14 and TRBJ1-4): EAGVTQFPSHSVIEKGQTVTLRCDPISGHDNLYWYRRVMGKEIKFLLHFVKESKQDESGMPNNRFLAERTGGTYSTLKVQPAELEDSGVYFCASSLRVREKLFFGSGTQLSVL.

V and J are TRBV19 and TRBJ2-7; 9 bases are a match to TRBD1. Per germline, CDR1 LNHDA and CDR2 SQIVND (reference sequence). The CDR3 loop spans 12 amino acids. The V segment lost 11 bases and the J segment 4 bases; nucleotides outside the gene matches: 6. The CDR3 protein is CAAGTGIYEQYF. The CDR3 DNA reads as TGTGCCGCGGGGACAGGGATTTACGAGCAGTACTTC.

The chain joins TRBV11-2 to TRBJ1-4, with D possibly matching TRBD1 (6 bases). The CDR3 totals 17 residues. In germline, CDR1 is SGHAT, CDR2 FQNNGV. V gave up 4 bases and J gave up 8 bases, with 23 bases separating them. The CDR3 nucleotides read TGTGCCAGCAGCTCCCTGGCGGGGGCCTATAATGTCGAAAAACTGTTTTTT. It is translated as CASSSLAGAYNVEKLFF.

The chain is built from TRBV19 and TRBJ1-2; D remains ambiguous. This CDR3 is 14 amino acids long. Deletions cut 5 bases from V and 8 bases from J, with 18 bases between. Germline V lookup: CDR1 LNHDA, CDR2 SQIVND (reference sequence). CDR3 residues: CASSPREADGGYTF. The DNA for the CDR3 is TGTGCCAGTAGTCCCCGGGAGGCAGATGGGGGCTACACCTTC.

The CDR3 DNA sequence: TGTGCCAGCAGTTACGGACTTGATTACACCGGGGAGCTGTTTTTT. It specifies CASSYGLDYTGELFF. This sequence joins TRBV6-5 and TRBJ2-2, with D maybe TRBD2 (5 bases). CDR3 length: 15 amino acids. Germline lookup yields CDR1 MNHEY and CDR2 SVGAGI. The V end was cut by 2 bases, the J end by 3 bases, with 10 bases between.

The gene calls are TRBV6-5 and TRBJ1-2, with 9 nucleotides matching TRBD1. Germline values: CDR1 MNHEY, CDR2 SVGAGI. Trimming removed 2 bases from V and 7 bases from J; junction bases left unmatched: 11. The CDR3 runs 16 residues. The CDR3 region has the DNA TGTGCCAGCAGTTACCTCTTCGGGACAGGGTGGGGTGGCTACACCTTC. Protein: CASSYLFGTGWGGYTF.

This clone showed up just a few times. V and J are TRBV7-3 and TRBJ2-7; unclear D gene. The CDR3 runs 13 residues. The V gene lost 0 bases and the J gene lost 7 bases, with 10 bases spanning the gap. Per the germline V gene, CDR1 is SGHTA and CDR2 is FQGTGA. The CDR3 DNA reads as TGTGCCAGCAGCTTAACACGGCTAGATGAGCAGTACTTC. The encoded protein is CASSLTRLDEQYF.

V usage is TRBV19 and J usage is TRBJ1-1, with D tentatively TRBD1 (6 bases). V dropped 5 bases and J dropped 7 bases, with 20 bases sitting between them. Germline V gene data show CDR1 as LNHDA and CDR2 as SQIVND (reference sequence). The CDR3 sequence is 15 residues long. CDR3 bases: TGTGCCAGTAGTCCCTCGGACACCCTAGGGGGTGAAGCTTTCTTT. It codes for CASSPSDTLGGEAFF.

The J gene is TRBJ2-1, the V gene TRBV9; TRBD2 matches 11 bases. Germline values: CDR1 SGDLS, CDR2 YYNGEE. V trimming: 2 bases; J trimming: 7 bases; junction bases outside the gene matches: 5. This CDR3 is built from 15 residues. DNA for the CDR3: TGTGCCAGCAGCGTTAGCGGGGGGGCCTTTAATGAGCAGTTCTTC. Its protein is CASSVSGGAFNEQFF.

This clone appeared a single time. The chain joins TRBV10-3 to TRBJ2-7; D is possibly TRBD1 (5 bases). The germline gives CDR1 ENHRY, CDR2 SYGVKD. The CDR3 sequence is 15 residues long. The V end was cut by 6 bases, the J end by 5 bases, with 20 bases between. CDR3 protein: CAIRGGQGSVDEQYF. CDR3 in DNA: TGTGCCATCAGGGGTGGCCAGGGATCCGTCGACGAGCAGTACTTC.

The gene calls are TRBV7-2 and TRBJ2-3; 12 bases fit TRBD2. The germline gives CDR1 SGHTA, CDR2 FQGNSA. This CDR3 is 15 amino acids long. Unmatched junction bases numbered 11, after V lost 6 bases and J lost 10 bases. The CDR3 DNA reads TGTGCCAGCAGGCCTCTAGCGGGGGGGCCGGAACCGCAGTATTTT. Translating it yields CASRPLAGGPEPQYF.

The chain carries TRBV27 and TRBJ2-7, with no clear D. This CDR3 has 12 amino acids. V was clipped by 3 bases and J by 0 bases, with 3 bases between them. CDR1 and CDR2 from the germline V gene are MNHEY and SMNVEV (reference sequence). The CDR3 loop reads CASSFSSYEQYF. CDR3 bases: TGTGCCAGCAGTTTCAGCTCCTACGAGCAGTACTTC.

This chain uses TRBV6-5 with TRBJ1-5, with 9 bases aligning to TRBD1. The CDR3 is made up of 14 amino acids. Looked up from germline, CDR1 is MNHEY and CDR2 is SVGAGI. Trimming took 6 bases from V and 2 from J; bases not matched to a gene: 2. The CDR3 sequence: CASSRDRGNQPQHF. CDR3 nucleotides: TGTGCCAGCAGCCGGGACAGGGGCAATCAGCCCCAGCATTTT.

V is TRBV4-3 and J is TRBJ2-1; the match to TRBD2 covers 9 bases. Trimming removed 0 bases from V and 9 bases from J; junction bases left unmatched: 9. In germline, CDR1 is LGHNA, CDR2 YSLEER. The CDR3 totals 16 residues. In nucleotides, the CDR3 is TGCGCCAGCAGCCAAGAGAGGGCGGGGGGGCTAGGTGAGCAGTTCTTC. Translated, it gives CASSQERAGGLGEQFF.

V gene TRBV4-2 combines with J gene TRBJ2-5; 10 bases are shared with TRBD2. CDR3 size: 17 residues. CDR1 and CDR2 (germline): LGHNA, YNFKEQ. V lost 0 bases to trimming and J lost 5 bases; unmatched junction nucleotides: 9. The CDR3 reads CASSQDRLAGAGETQYF. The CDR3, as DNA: TGTGCCAGCAGCCAAGATCGGCTAGCGGGGGCCGGGGAGACCCAGTACTTC.

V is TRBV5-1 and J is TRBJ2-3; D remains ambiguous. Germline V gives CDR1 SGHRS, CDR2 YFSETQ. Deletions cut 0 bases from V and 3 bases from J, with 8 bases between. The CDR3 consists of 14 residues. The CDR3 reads CASSLASRTDTQYF. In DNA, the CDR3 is TGCGCCAGCAGCTTGGCCTCCCGGACAGATACGCAGTATTTT.

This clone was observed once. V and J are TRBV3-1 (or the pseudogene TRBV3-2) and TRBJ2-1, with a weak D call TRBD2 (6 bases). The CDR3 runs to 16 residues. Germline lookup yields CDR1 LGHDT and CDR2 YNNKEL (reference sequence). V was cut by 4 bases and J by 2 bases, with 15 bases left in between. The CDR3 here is CASSPGRLQTYNEQFF. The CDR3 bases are TGTGCCAGCAGCCCAGGGAGGCTACAAACCTACAATGAGCAGTTCTTC.

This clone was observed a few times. The CDR3 nucleotides are TGTGCCAGCAGCGTAGATCAAGGGGCAGGATACGAGCAGTACTTC. It specifies CASSVDQGAGYEQYF. The rearrangement uses TRBV9 and TRBJ2-7; the D gene is possibly TRBD1 (5 bases). The V end lost 0 bases, the J end lost 4 bases, and 14 bases lay between the germline ends. Germline CDR1 SGDLS, CDR2 YYNGEE. The CDR3 has 15 residues.

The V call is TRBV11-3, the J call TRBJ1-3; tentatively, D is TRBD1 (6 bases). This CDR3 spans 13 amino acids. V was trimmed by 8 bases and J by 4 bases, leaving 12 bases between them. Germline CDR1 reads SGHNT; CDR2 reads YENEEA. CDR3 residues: CASQQGFGNTIYF. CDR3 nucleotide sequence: TGTGCCAGCCAACAGGGTTTCGGAAACACCATATATTTT.

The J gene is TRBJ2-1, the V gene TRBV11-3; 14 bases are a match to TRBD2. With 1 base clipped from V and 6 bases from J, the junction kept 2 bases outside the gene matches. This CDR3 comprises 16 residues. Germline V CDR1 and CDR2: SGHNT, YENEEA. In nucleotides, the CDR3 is TGTGCCAGCAGCTTAGGACTAGCGGGGGGGGCCAATGAGCAGTTCTTC. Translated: CASSLGLAGGANEQFF.

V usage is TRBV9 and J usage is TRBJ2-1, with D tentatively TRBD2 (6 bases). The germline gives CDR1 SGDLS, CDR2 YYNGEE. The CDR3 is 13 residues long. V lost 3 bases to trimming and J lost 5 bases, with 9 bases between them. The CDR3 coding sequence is TGTGCCAGCAGCGCCGGGGGTAACAATGAGCAGTTCTTC. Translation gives CASSAGGNNEQFF.

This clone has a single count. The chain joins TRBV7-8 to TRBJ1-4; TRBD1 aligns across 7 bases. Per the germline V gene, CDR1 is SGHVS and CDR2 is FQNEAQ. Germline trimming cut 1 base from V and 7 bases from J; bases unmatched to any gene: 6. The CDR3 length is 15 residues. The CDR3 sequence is CASSLVGQYREKLFF. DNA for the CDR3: TGTGCCAGCAGCTTAGTGGGACAGTACCGTGAAAAACTGTTTTTT.

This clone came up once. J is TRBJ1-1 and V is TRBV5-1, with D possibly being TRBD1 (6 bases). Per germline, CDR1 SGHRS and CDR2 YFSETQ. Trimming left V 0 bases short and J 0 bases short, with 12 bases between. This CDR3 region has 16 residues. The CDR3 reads CASSLGTDPLNTEAFF. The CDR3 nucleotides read TGCGCCAGCAGCTTGGGGACAGACCCGTTGAACACTGAAGCTTTCTTT.